This is a list of T cell receptor beta chains from one sample in a study of shared clonotypes between healthy human individuals. Assay used: immunoSEQ multiplex PCR; TCRdb lists only in-frame clones, some missing. The sample consists of over 2 million clones, 90% to 95% of them appearing once. The sample comprised naive CD4+ T cells sorted from blood. These receptors all stem from a man younger than 35 in good health. The CDR3 runs from the conserved cysteine through the conserved F or W. The D gene is left open where the match is weak. The size entry is marked missing in some rows and otherwise reads once, few, many or a size class.

12 | TRBJ2-2 | TRBV28 | once | - | CASTKLIGELFF | TGTGCCAGCACTAAATTGATCGGGGAGCTGTTTTTT
14 | TRBJ2-7 | TRBV5-1 | - | - | CASSLGNSGYEQYF | TGCGCCAGCAGCTTGGGAAATAGCGGATACGAGCAGTACTTC
15 | TRBJ1-3 | TRBV7-2 | - | - | CASSYDGSSGNTIYF | TGTGCCAGCAGCTACGACGGAAGCTCTGGAAACACCATATATTTT
14 | TRBJ2-3 | TRBV14 | - | - | CASSQVSGTYTQYF | TGTGCCAGCAGCCAAGTCTCCGGGACATATACGCAGTATTTT
15 | TRBJ2-1 | TRBV5-1 | - | TRBD2 | CASSLVLLAGGEQFF | TGCGCCAGCAGCTTGGTGCTACTAGCGGGAGGTGAGCAGTTCTTC
15 | TRBJ1-1 | TRBV7-2 | once | TRBD1 | CASSLAGGMNTEAFF | TGTGCCAGCAGCTTAGCAGGGGGCATGAACACTGAAGCTTTCTTT
16 | TRBJ2-1 | TRBV11-3 | - | TRBD2 | CASSYSGTSHRNEQFF | TGTGCCAGCAGCTATTCCGGGACTAGTCATAGGAATGAGCAGTTCTTC
12 | TRBJ2-7 | TRBV29-1 | - | - | CSVLDGFYEQYF | TGCAGCGTTTTGGACGGTTTCTACGAGCAGTACTTC
13 | TRBJ1-4 | TRBV5-1 | - | - | CASSLNWDEKLFF | TGCGCCAGCAGCTTGAACTGGGATGAAAAACTGTTTTTT
15 | TRBJ2-5 | TRBV6-5 | - | TRBD2 | CASSSNGLEQETQYF | TGTGCCAGCAGCTCCAACGGACTAGAACAAGAGACCCAGTACTTC
14 | TRBJ1-4 | TRBV7-9 | - | - | CASSLGQSNEKLFF | TGTGCCAGCAGCTTAGGACAGTCCAATGAAAAACTGTTTTTT
16 | TRBJ2-5 | TRBV10-2 | once | - | CASSDMGTVDQETQYF | TGCGCCAGCAGTGATATGGGCACTGTGGACCAAGAGACCCAGTACTTC
15 | TRBJ2-1 | TRBV7-3 | - | TRBD2 | CASSPGGGRYNEQFF | TGTGCCAGCAGCCCAGGCGGGGGTAGGTACAATGAGCAGTTCTTC
14 | TRBJ2-6 | TRBV27 | - | - | CASSSFSGANVLTF | TGTGCCAGCAGTTCATTCTCTGGGGCCAACGTCCTGACTTTC
12 | TRBJ1-2 | TRBV28 | - | - | CASSDRLYGYTF | TGTGCCAGCAGCGATCGGCTGTATGGCTACACCTTC
13 | TRBJ2-2 | TRBV6-5 | - | - | CARDPALTGELFF | TGTGCCCGGGACCCGGCCCTCACCGGGGAGCTGTTTTTT
13 | TRBJ2-7 | TRBV19 | once | - | CASNSDPMGVQYF | TGTGCCAGTAACAGCGATCCAATGGGGGTGCAGTACTTC
13 | TRBJ1-2 | TRBV6-5 | - | - | CASSYFQGSGYTF | TGTGCCAGCAGTTACTTCCAGGGGAGTGGCTACACCTTC
14 | TRBJ2-7 | TRBV5-1 | - | TRBD2 | CASSPGLGVIEQYF | TGCGCCAGCAGCCCGGGACTAGGCGTAATAGAGCAGTACTTC
13 | TRBJ1-2 | TRBV27 | - | - | CASSLSTDLGYTF | TGTGCCAGCAGTTTATCCACAGATCTTGGCTACACCTTC
14 | TRBJ2-4 | TRBV19 | - | - | CASTPTGSKNIQYF | TGTGCCAGTACCCCTACAGGGTCCAAAAACATTCAGTACTTC
14 | TRBJ2-1 | TRBV10-2 | - | - | CASKDLSSYNEQFF | TGCGCCAGCAAAGACCTGAGCTCCTACAATGAGCAGTTCTTC
12 | TRBJ1-2 | TRBV10-3 | - | - | CAISDNYYGYTF | TGTGCCATCAGTGACAACTATTATGGCTACACCTTC
14 | TRBJ1-1 | TRBV5-1 | once | - | CASSLAGSLAEAFF | TGCGCCAGCAGCTTGGCCGGGAGTCTCGCTGAAGCTTTCTTT
14 | TRBJ2-7 | TRBV7-2 | - | - | CASSLISGTYEQYF | TGTGCCAGCAGCTTAATTAGCGGCACCTACGAGCAGTACTTC
11 | TRBJ2-5 | TRBV6-1 | - | - | CASSVGETQYF | TGTGCCAGCAGTGTCGGGGAGACCCAGTACTTC
12 | TRBJ1-2 | TRBV29-1 | once | - | CSAVTPSYGYTF | TGCAGCGCCGTGACACCCTCTTATGGCTACACCTTC
14 | TRBJ2-7 | TRBV5-1 | - | - | CASSGTRNGYEQYF | TGCGCCAGCAGCGGAACAAGGAACGGGTACGAGCAGTACTTC
12 | TRBJ2-7 | TRBV6-5 | - | TRBD2 | CASTSGIYEQYF | TGTGCCAGCACTAGCGGGATCTACGAGCAGTACTTC
15 | TRBJ1-2 | TRBV5-1 | once | TRBD1 | CASTVGGTANYGYTF | TGCGCCAGCACCGTGGGTGGGACAGCTAACTATGGCTACACCTTC
14 | TRBJ2-5 | TRBV5-4 | - | - | CASSLGLTQETQYF | TGTGCCAGCAGCTTGGGCCTAACTCAAGAGACCCAGTACTTC
14 | TRBJ1-1 | TRBV6-6 | once | TRBD1 | CASRRTGVYAEAFF | TGTGCCAGCAGGCGGACAGGGGTTTATGCTGAAGCTTTCTTT
15 | TRBJ2-1 | TRBV5-6 | - | - | CASIPGLNAYNEQFF | TGTGCCAGCATCCCCGGACTTAATGCCTACAATGAGCAGTTCTTC
15 | TRBJ2-5 | TRBV5-6 | - | TRBD2 | CASSLTSGGRETQYF | TGTGCCAGCAGCTTAACTAGCGGGGGTAGGGAGACCCAGTACTTC
16 | TRBJ2-5 | TRBV27 | - | TRBD2 | CASSLDRDYMRETQYF | TGTGCCAGCAGTTTGGACCGGGACTATATGAGGGAGACCCAGTACTTC